This T cell receptor (beta chain) was observed in a study of shared clonotypes between healthy human individuals. Looking at the study overall: Three plates each covered CD4 naive and memory; CD8 naive two, CD8 memory one.

Study conclusions and caveats: Compared with memory subsets, naive subsets generally had larger estimated richness. It was expected that sequencing depth would affect clonotype sharing among donors.

Data came from immunoSEQ multiplex PCR; TCRdb stores just in-frame clones and leaves some out. The sample shows some 2,500,000 clones, under 95% of them seen only once. The study separated CD4+ cells into CD45RA+ naive and CD45RA-negative memory subsets. Details on this clone: The antigen is unknown.

The sequenced sample consisted of naive CD4+ T cells from PBMCs. This sample's subset: CD45RA+ positively selected. This TCR came from a man aged 18-30 years in good health. Some clones in this sample may be carry-over from other donors' samples.

DNA for the CDR3: TGCGCCAGCAGCTGGGGGGACGGGACCTATGGCTACACCTTC. Protein: CASSWGDGTYGYTF. The V gene is TRBV5-1, the J gene TRBJ1-2, with D perhaps TRBD1 (5 bases). The CDR3 covers 14 residues. The V end was cut by 3 bases, the J end by 4 bases, with 13 bases between. Germline assignment: CDR1 SGHRS and CDR2 YFSETQ.